This T cell receptor beta chain derives from a study of cytomegalovirus exposure and HLA in healthy donors. Study overall: HLA-typed donors were the source of about 90 million unique TCRs held in an early data release. Findings and caveats of the study: In a later analysis, compared with equally common non-associated chains, HLA-associated beta chains were more expanded. Differences between HLA loci emerged in a later analysis of TCR association rates, with DRB1 most and HLA-C fewest.

CDR1 is SGHVS, CDR2 FQNEAQ, per germline. Trimming stripped 6 bases from V and 4 bases from J, with 19 bases between. CDR3 size: 16 residues. Notes on this clone: The antigen is undetermined.

PCR used 60 Vbeta primers and 13 Jbeta primers. TCRdb's copy holds only in-frame clones and misses some; the assay was immunoSEQ multiplex PCR. The table has more than 130,000 clones, approximately 71% seen once. J is TRBJ2-1 and V is TRBV7-8; D perhaps matches TRBD2 (6 bases). The receptor's source is a woman aged 45-65 years in good health and CMV-seronegative. Sequenced sample: PBMCs. The CDR3 region is CASSLRLLAGYNEQFF. The CDR3 coding sequence is TGTGCCAGCAGTCTCCGATTATTGGCGGGATACAATGAGCAGTTCTTC.